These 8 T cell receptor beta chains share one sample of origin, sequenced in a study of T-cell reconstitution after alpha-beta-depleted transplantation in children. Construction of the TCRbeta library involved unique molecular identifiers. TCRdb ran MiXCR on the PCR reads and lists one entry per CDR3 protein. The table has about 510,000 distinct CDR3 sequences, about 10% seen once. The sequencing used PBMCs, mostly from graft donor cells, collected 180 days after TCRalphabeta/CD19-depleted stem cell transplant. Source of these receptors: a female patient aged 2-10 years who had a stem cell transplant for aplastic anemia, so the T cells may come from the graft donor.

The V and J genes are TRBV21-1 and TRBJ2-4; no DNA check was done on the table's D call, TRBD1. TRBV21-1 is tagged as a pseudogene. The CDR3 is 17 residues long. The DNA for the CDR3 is TGTGCCAGCAGCCCAAAGGCTGGGGGTGTAGCCAAAAACATTCAGTACTTC. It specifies CASSPKAGGVAKNIQYF.

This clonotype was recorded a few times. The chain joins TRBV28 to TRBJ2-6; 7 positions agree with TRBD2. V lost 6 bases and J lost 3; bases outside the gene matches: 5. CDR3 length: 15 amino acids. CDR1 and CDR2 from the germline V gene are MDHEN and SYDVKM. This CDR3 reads CASSLLASGANVLTF. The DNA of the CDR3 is TGTGCCAGCAGCTTACTAGCGAGTGGGGCCAACGTCCTGACTTTC. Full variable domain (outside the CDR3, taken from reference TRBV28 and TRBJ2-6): DVKVTQSSRYLVKRTGEKVFLECVQDMDHENMFWYRQDPGLGLRLIYFSYDVKMKEKGDIPEGYSVSREKKERFSLILESASTNQTSMYLCASSLLASGANVLTFGAGSRLTVL.

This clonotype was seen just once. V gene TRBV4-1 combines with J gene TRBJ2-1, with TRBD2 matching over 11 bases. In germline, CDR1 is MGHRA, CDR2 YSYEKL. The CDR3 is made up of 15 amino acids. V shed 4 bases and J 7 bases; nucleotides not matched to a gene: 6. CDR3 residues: CASSLTSGGLNEQFF. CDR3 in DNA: TGCGCCAGCAGCCTTACTAGCGGGGGCCTTAATGAGCAGTTCTTC.

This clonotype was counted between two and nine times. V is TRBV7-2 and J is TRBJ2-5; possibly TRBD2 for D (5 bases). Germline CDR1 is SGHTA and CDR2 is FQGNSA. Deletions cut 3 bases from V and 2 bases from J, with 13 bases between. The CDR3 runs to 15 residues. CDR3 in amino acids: CASSLLGRGQETQYF. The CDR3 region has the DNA TGTGCCAGCAGCTTGCTTGGCCGGGGACAAGAGACCCAGTACTTC.

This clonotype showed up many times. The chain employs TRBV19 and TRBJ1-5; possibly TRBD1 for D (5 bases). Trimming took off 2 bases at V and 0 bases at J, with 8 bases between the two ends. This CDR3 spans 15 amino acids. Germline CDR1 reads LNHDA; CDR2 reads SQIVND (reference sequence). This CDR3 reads CASSISGVSNQPQHF. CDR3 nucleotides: TGTGCCAGTAGTATATCGGGGGTTAGCAATCAGCCCCAGCATTTT. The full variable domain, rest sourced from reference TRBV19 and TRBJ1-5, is DGGITQSPKYLFRKEGQNVTLSCEQNLNHDAMYWYRQDPGQGLRLIYYSQIVNDFQKGDIAEGYSVSREKKESFPLTVTSAQKNPTAFYLCASSISGVSNQPQHFGDGTRLSIL.

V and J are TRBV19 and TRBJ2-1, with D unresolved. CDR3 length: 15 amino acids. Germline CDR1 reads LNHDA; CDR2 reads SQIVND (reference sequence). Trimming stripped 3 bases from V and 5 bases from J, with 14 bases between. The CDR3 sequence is CASSISRLRDNEQFF. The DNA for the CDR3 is TGTGCCAGTAGTATTTCGCGACTTCGTGACAATGAGCAGTTCTTC.

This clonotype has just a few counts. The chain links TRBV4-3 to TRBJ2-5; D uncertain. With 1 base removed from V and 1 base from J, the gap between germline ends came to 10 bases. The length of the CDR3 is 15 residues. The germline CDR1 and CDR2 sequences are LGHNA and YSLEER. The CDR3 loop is CASSQGRHLQETQYF. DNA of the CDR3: TGCGCCAGCAGCCAAGGCCGACATCTCCAAGAGACCCAGTACTTC.

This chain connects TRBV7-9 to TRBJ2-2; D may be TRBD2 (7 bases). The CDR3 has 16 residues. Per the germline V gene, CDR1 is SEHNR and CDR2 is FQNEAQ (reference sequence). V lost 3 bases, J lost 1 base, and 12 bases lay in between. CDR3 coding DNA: TGTGCCAGCAGCTTCGGACTAGGGGGGAACACCGGGGAGCTGTTTTTT. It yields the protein CASSFGLGGNTGELFF.